The sequence of this T cell receptor (beta chain) was determined in a study of blood T cell repertoires in COVID-19. Overall study context: Nucleic acid was either cDNA or gDNA, and it came from T cells, B-cell-depleted T cells, or PBMCs.

There are 15 residues in the CDR3. Germline lookup yields CDR1 ENHRY and CDR2 SYGVKD. V was clipped by 3 bases and J by 2 bases; unmatched bases: 5. Method: immunoSEQ multiplex PCR; TCRdb's copy keeps in-frame clones and lacks some. The data show roughly 220,000 clones, approximately 78% seen once. This receptor was taken from a woman older than 75 with COVID-19, enrolled during active disease. Sequenced material: peripheral blood. The genes are TRBV10-3 and TRBJ1-1; TRBD1 aligns across 8 bases. CDR3 bases: TGTGCCATCAGTGAAACCGACAGGGGAAACACTGAAGCTTTCTTT. It codes for CAISETDRGNTEAFF.